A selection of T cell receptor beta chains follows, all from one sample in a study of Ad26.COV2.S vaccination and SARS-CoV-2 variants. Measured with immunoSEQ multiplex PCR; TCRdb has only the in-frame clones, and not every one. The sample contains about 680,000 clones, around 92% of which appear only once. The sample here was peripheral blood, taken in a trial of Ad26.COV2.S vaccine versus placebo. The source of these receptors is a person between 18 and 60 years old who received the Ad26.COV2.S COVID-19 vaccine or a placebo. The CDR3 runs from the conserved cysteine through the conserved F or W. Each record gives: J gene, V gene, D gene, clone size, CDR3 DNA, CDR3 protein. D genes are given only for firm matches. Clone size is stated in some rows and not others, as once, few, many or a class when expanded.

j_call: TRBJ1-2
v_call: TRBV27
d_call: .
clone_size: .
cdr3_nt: TGTGCCAGCAGAACGACACTTAACTATGGCTACACCTTC
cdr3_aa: CASRTTLNYGYTF

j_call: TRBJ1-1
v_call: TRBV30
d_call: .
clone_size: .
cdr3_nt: TGTGCCTGGAGAGGGACTTATGAAGCTTTCTTT
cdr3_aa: CAWRGTYEAFF

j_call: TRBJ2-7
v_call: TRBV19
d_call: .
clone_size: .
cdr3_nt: TGTGCCACGCGGGATACTGCTAAGAGCTCCTACGAGCAGTACTTC
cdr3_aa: CATRDTAKSSYEQYF

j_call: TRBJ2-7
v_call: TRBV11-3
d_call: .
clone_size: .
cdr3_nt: TGTGCCAGCAGCTTAGGGGATTCCTACGAGCAGTACTTC
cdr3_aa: CASSLGDSYEQYF

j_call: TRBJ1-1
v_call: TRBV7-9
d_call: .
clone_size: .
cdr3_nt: TGTGCCAGCAGCTTACCCGGGTTCGAAGCTTTCTTT
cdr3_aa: CASSLPGFEAFF

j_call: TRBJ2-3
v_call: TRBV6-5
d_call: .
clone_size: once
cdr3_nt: TGTGCCAGCAGTTACGGGGGGGCAGGGGGAGATACGCAGTATTTT
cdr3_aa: CASSYGGAGGDTQYF

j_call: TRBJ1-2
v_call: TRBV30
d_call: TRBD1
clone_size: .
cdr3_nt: TGTGCCTGGGGGGGACAGGTCCGTGACTATGGCTACACCTTC
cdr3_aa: CAWGGQVRDYGYTF

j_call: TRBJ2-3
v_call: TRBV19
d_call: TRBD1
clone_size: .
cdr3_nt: TGTGCCAGTACCCTCGGGACAGGGGGCTTAGATACGCAGTATTTT
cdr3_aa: CASTLGTGGLDTQYF

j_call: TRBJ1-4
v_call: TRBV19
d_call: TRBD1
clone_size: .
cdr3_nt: TGTGCCAGTAGTAGGACAGGGGGAAATGAAAAACTGTTTTTT
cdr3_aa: CASSRTGGNEKLFF

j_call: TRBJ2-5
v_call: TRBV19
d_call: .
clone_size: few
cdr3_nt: TGTGCCAGTAGCCGGGAGCGGGAGACCCAGTACTTC
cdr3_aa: CASSRERETQYF

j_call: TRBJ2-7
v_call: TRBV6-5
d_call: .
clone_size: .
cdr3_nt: TGTGCCAGCAGTTACTCGATAGAGGCCTACGAGCAGTACTTC
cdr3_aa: CASSYSIEAYEQYF

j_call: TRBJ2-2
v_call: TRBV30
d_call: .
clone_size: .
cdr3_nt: TGTGCCTGGAGTGTCGGACAGAACACCGGGGAGCTGTTTTTT
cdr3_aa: CAWSVGQNTGELFF

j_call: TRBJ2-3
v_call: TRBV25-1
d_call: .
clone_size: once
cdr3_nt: TGTGCCAGCAGTGAAGAGGGATCTAGCACAGATACGCAGTATTTT
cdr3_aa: CASSEEGSSTDTQYF

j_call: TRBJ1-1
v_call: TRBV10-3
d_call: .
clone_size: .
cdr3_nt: TGTGCCACCTTCACAGGGTTTACGGGCACTGAAGCTTTCTTT
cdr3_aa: CATFTGFTGTEAFF

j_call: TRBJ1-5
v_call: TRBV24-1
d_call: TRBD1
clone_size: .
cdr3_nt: TGTGCCACCAGTGCCCAGGGGGGACCCCAGCATTTT
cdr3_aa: CATSAQGGPQHF

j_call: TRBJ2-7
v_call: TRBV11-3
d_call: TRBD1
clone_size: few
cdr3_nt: TGTGCCAGCAGCGTACACAGGGGCGAGCAGTACTTC
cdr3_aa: CASSVHRGEQYF

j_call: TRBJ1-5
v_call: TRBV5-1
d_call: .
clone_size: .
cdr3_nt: TGCGCCAGCAGCTTCAGTCCAGACCGGAATCAGCCCCAGCATTTT
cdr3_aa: CASSFSPDRNQPQHF

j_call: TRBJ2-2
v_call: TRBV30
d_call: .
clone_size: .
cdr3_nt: TGTGCCTGGACCCGACTAAACACCGGGGAGCTGTTTTTT
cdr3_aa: CAWTRLNTGELFF

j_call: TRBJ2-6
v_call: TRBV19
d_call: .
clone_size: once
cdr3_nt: TGTGCCAGCGGGCCCTCCCCGGGGGGGGCCAACGTCCTGACTTTC
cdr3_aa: CASGPSPGGANVLTF

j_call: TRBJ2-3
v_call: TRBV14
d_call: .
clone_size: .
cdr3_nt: TGTGCCAGCAGCCCCCTGGGCAGTACAGATACGCAGTATTTT
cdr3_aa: CASSPLGSTDTQYF

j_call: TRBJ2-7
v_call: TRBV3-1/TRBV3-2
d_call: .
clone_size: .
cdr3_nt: TGTGCCAGCAGCCAGGCGTCGGTGTCCTACGAGCAGTACTTC
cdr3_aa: CASSQASVSYEQYF

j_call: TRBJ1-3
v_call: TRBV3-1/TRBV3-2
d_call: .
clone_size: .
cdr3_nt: TGTGCCAGCAGTCAGGCGGCCTCTGGAAACACCATATATTTT
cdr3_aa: CASSQAASGNTIYF